The 21 T cell receptor beta chains below were found in one sample sequenced in a study of beta chain features in type 1 diabetes. As every portion of the isolated RNA was reverse transcribed, the sequencing read expressed TCRB transcripts. Method: immunoSEQ multiplex PCR; TCRdb's copy keeps in-frame clones and lacks some. Of 900,000 or so clones in the sample, roughly a sixth were seen once. Sequenced input: naive CD4+ T cells from blood. All receptors come from a woman aged 18-29 years in good health.

The chain recombines TRBV28 with TRBJ2-1, with 8 bases aligning to TRBD2. Germline trimming cut 5 bases from V and 9 bases from J; bases unmatched to any gene: 6. Germline V gene sequence: CDR1 MDHEN, CDR2 SYDVKM. This CDR3 is 13 amino acids long. The CDR3 nucleotides are TGTGCCAGCAGTCCCCTTCGGGGGGGTGAGCAGTTCTTC. Protein: CASSPLRGGEQFF. Based on the CDR3 plus reference TRBV28 and TRBJ2-1, the full variable domain is DVKVTQSSRYLVKRTGEKVFLECVQDMDHENMFWYRQDPGLGLRLIYFSYDVKMKEKGDIPEGYSVSREKKERFSLILESASTNQTSMYLCASSPLRGGEQFFGPGTRLTVL.

J is TRBJ2-7 and V is TRBV6-6; 7 bases map to TRBD2. V lost 8 bases to trimming and J lost 5 bases; unmatched junction nucleotides: 3. Germline V gene sequence: CDR1 MNHNY, CDR2 SVGAGI (reference sequence). The CDR3 length is 11 residues. Here the CDR3 DNA reads TGTGCCAGCTCCCTAGCGGACGAGCAGTACTTC. Amino acid sequence: CASSLADEQYF.

In its sample, this clone was seen a few times. This chain joins TRBV7-9 and TRBJ1-2; the D gene is possibly TRBD1 (5 bases). V lost 5 bases and J lost 4, with 14 bases in between. Germline CDR1 and CDR2: SEHNR and FQNEAQ (reference sequence). The CDR3 is 14 amino acids. The CDR3, as DNA: TGTGCCAGCAGCACCGGGACCGCTGGCTATGGCTACACCTTC. As protein: CASSTGTAGYGYTF.

The V call is TRBV7-3, the J call TRBJ2-1; D uncertain. The CDR3 is 13 residues long. CDR1 is SGHTA and CDR2 is FQGTGA in the germline V gene. V was shortened by 4 bases and J by 10 bases, with 14 bases between the two germline ends. The CDR3 sequence: CASSSVNIPEQFF. CDR3 coding DNA: TGTGCCAGCAGCTCCGTAAATATCCCCGAGCAGTTCTTC.

This clone was seen a handful of times. The CDR3 region has the DNA TGTGCCAGCAGCTCTGGGACTAGCGGGAGGCGGACTCCCTACTACGAGCAGTACTTC. As protein: CASSSGTSGRRTPYYEQYF. The chain carries TRBV11-1 and TRBJ2-7; 15 bases are shared with TRBD2. V shed 4 bases, J shed 3 bases, and the junction held 13 bases outside the gene matches. The CDR3 has 19 amino acids. Per the germline V gene, CDR1 is SGHAT and CDR2 is FQDESV (reference sequence).

The chain has TRBV6-5 and TRBJ1-5; D is unresolved. The CDR3 is 14 residues long. V lost 6 bases to trimming and J lost 1 base, with 10 bases between them. From germline, CDR1 is MNHEY and CDR2 SVGAGI. The chain's CDR3 is CASRGGLSNQPQHF. Here the CDR3 DNA reads TGTGCCAGCAGGGGAGGATTAAGCAATCAGCCCCAGCATTTT.

V gene TRBV5-1 combines with J gene TRBJ2-1; TRBD1 matches 7 bases. The CDR3 consists of 14 residues. Losses at the gene ends were 0 bases for V and 8 bases for J; bases not matched to a gene: 5. In germline, CDR1 is SGHRS, CDR2 YFSETQ. CDR3 nucleotides: TGCGCCAGCAGCTTGGGACAGGGTGACGATGAGCAGTTCTTC. It encodes CASSLGQGDDEQFF.

This chain links TRBV7-2 with TRBJ2-7, with D possibly called TRBD1 or TRBD2 (5 bases each). V was cut by 5 bases and J by 12 bases, with 17 bases left in between. The germline V gene has CDR1 SGHTA and CDR2 FQGNSA. CDR3 length: 12 residues. In DNA form, the CDR3 reads TGTGCCAGCAGCCCATTCGGTGGGGACCCGTACTTC. It is translated as CASSPFGGDPYF.

This chain uses TRBV25-1 with TRBJ2-2; D gene uncertain. The CDR3 covers 11 residues. CDR1 and CDR2 (germline): MGHDK, SYGVNS. V dropped 5 bases and J dropped 5 bases, with 3 bases sitting between them. In DNA, the CDR3 is TGTGCCAGCAGTTGGACCGGGGAGCTGTTTTTT. Translated: CASSWTGELFF. The full variable domain, rest sourced from reference TRBV25-1 and TRBJ2-2, is EADIYQTPRYLVIGTGKKITLECSQTMGHDKMYWYQQDPGMELHLIHYSYGVNSTEKGDLSSESTVSRIRTEHFPLTLESARPSHTSQYLCASSWTGELFFGEGSRLTVL.

This clone has just a few counts. Here the CDR3 DNA reads TGTGCCAGCAGCGACAGCCTAGCGGGAGTGTACGAGCAGTACTTC. This gives the protein CASSDSLAGVYEQYF. The chain combines TRBV7-2 with TRBJ2-7, with 10 bases that match TRBD2. V gave up 5 bases and J gave up 4 bases; unmatched junction bases: 8. The length of the CDR3 is 15 residues. CDR1 SGHTA and CDR2 FQGNSA come from the germline V gene.

The chain carries TRBV28 and TRBJ1-1; 9 bases agree with TRBD1. The germline CDR1 and CDR2 sequences are MDHEN and SYDVKM. Trimming cost V 2 bases and J 5 bases; bases outside gene matches: 0. CDR3 size: 13 residues. This chain's CDR3 is CASSLGTGTEAFF. The CDR3 DNA is TGTGCCAGCAGTTTAGGGACAGGGACTGAAGCTTTCTTT. Full variable domain (rest looked up from reference TRBV28 and TRBJ1-1): DVKVTQSSRYLVKRTGEKVFLECVQDMDHENMFWYRQDPGLGLRLIYFSYDVKMKEKGDIPEGYSVSREKKERFSLILESASTNQTSMYLCASSLGTGTEAFFGQGTRLTVV.

V is TRBV28 and J is TRBJ2-1; TRBD2 might be the D (6 bases). V shed 4 bases and J shed 1 base, with 17 bases lying between them. The CDR3 contains 17 residues. Per the germline V gene, CDR1 is MDHEN and CDR2 is SYDVKM. Here the CDR3 DNA reads TGTGCCAGCAGTTCCCCCGGGGTAGCGGAGTCCTACAATGAGCAGTTCTTC. It translates to CASSSPGVAESYNEQFF. Together with reference TRBV28 and TRBJ2-1, the CDR3 gives the full variable domain: DVKVTQSSRYLVKRTGEKVFLECVQDMDHENMFWYRQDPGLGLRLIYFSYDVKMKEKGDIPEGYSVSREKKERFSLILESASTNQTSMYLCASSSPGVAESYNEQFFGPGTRLTVL.

In this sample, this clone turned up many times. The chain has TRBV10-3 and TRBJ2-6; D ambiguous. The germline V gene has CDR1 ENHRY and CDR2 SYGVKD. The CDR3 is 14 residues long. The ends were cut back, 6 bases at V and 0 bases at J, with 6 bases in the middle. CDR3 DNA sequence: TGTGCCATCAGCCAGTCCTCTGGGGCCAACGTCCTGACTTTC. This gives the protein CAISQSSGANVLTF.

A word on this clone: The sample has other DNA sequences that encode this CDR3 too. The chain combines TRBV4-3 with TRBJ1-5; D uncertain. From germline, CDR1 is LGHNA and CDR2 YSLEER. The V and J ends lost 0 bases and 2 bases respectively, with 5 bases between them. This CDR3 has 14 amino acids. CDR3 region: CASSQDSGNQPQHF. In DNA form, the CDR3 reads TGCGCCAGCAGCCAAGATTCGGGCAATCAGCCCCAGCATTTT.

This clone was detected a few times. The chain is built from TRBV28 and TRBJ2-1; 8 bases are shared with TRBD2. Germline assignment: CDR1 MDHEN and CDR2 SYDVKM. This CDR3 has 16 residues. V dropped 6 bases and J dropped 4; count of bases not matched to a gene: 11. CDR3 in amino acids: CASSTTRSGSYNEQFF. The CDR3 region has the DNA TGTGCCAGCAGCACCACTAGGAGCGGGAGTTACAATGAGCAGTTCTTC.

The chain links TRBV7-2 to TRBJ2-2; no clear D gene. Germline loops: CDR1 SGHTA, CDR2 FQGNSA. The CDR3 loop spans 14 amino acids. V was clipped by 8 bases and J by 7 bases, with 17 bases between them. The CDR3, as DNA: TGTGCCAGCTCCCGAGGCAGGTTAAGCGGGGAGCTGTTTTTT. It codes for CASSRGRLSGELFF.

The rearrangement joins TRBV4-3 to TRBJ2-7; no reliable D call. Germline assignment: CDR1 LGHNA and CDR2 YSLEER. The ends were cut back, 0 bases at V and 0 bases at J, with 9 bases in the middle. This CDR3 has 15 amino acids. The CDR3 loop reads CASSQDWAHSYEQYF. The DNA for the CDR3 is TGCGCCAGCAGCCAAGACTGGGCCCACTCCTACGAGCAGTACTTC.

This clone was observed a handful of times. CDR3 bases: TGTGCCAGCTCACCAGGGCAGGTCTTCTATGGCTACACCTTC. It specifies CASSPGQVFYGYTF. The rearrangement uses TRBV18 and TRBJ1-2, with D uncertain. CDR3 length: 14 amino acids. Germline V lookup: CDR1 KGHSH, CDR2 LQKENI. The V end lost 2 bases, the J end lost 4 bases, and 11 bases lay between the germline ends. Together with reference TRBV18 and TRBJ1-2, the CDR3 gives the full variable domain: NAGVMQNPRHLVRRRGQEARLRCSPMKGHSHVYWYRQLPEEGLKFMVYLQKENIIDESGMPKERFSAEFPKEGPSILRIQQVVRGDSAAYFCASSPGQVFYGYTFGSGTRLTVV.

This clone has just a few counts. This chain links TRBV6-6 with TRBJ1-3; D not resolved. The CDR3 runs to 16 residues. Germline loops: CDR1 MNHNY, CDR2 SVGAGI (reference sequence). The V gene lost 2 bases and the J gene lost 0 bases, with 11 bases spanning the gap. The CDR3 reads CASSYGGRISGNTIYF. Written as DNA, the CDR3 is TGTGCCAGCAGTTACGGAGGACGGATCTCTGGAAACACCATATATTTT.

This clone was seen a handful of times. The rearrangement uses TRBV19 and TRBJ1-2, with D unclear. The CDR3 contains 13 residues. The germline V gene has CDR1 LNHDA and CDR2 SQIVND (reference sequence). Trimming cost V 3 bases and J 4 bases, with 9 bases left between them. This CDR3 is CASSIGQIYGYTF. The CDR3 DNA sequence: TGTGCCAGTAGTATTGGGCAGATCTATGGCTACACCTTC.

Notes on this clone: Germline is not matched at one junction end, which may reflect a read error. The V and J genes are TRBV7-7 and TRBJ2-5, with a weak D call TRBD1 (5 bases). The CDR3 spans 16 residues. CDR1 and CDR2 (germline): SSHAT, FNYEAQ (reference sequence). DNA for the CDR3: TGTGCTAGCAGCTCTCCGTCCGGCTATGGGGCAGAGACCCAGTACTTC. Amino acid sequence: CASSSPSGYGAETQYF.